Each of the 10 T cell receptor beta chains below was sequenced from the same sample in a study of blood T cell repertoires in COVID-19. Sequencing was performed with immunoSEQ multiplex PCR; in TCRdb, only in-frame clones are kept and a portion is missing. The table includes 53,000 or so clones, 90% detected once. The material sequenced was peripheral blood. Source of these receptors: a man aged 40-55 years with acute or convalescent COVID-19.

This chain joins TRBV12-5 and TRBJ1-3, with D possibly TRBD1 on 5 matching bases. The germline CDR1 and CDR2 sequences are LGHNT and FRNRAP. The germline V and J ends were trimmed by 4 bases and 4 bases, with 11 bases remaining between them. The CDR3 is 14 amino acids. CDR3 sequence: CASGSDRQGNTIYF. CDR3 in DNA: TGTGCTAGTGGTTCCGATCGACAGGGAAACACCATATATTTT.

The chain recombines TRBV5-1 with TRBJ1-1; no clear D. Germline V lookup: CDR1 SGHRS, CDR2 YFSETQ. V was pared by 4 bases and J by 1 base, with 14 bases between. There are 15 residues in the CDR3. CDR3 sequence: CASSAGFKTNTEAFF. The DNA of the CDR3 is TGCGCCAGCAGCGCCGGGTTCAAAACGAACACTGAAGCTTTCTTT.

V and J are TRBV12-3 or TRBV12-4 and TRBJ1-2; D not resolved. The ends were cut back, 5 bases at V and 3 bases at J, with 7 bases in the middle. This CDR3 comprises 12 residues. The CDR3 DNA sequence: TGTGCCAGCAGTCCTGAGTACTATGGCTACACCTTC. Its protein product is CASSPEYYGYTF.

The rearrangement joins TRBV5-6 to TRBJ1-1; D might be TRBD1 (6 bases). Trimming stripped 5 bases from V and 4 bases from J, with 9 bases between. The germline gives CDR1 SGHDT, CDR2 YYEEEE. CDR3 length: 12 residues. The CDR3 region is CASSLQGTEAFF. CDR3 nucleotides: TGTGCCAGCAGTCTACAGGGCACTGAAGCTTTCTTT.

The chain joins TRBV11-3 to TRBJ2-1; D unclear. Germline V lookup: CDR1 SGHNT, CDR2 YENEEA. The CDR3 consists of 14 residues. V lost 7 bases and J lost 7, with 17 bases in between. CDR3 amino acids: CASTPSWLRNEQFF. The DNA for the CDR3 is TGTGCCAGCACCCCCTCGTGGTTGCGGAATGAGCAGTTCTTC.

This sequence joins TRBV6-5 and TRBJ1-1; TRBD1 is a possible D gene (6 bases). Trimming cost V 6 bases and J 4 bases, with 12 bases left between them. CDR3 length equals 13 residues. Germline V CDR1 and CDR2: MNHEY, SVGAGI. The CDR3: CASSWGGLTEAFF. The CDR3 DNA reads as TGTGCCAGCAGCTGGGGGGGGCTCACTGAAGCTTTCTTT.

On this clone itself: The junction shows a germline mismatch at one end, possibly a read error. The rearrangement uses TRBV10-2 and TRBJ2-7; 9 bases are shared with TRBD2. The CDR3 covers 15 residues. From germline, CDR1 is WSHSY and CDR2 SAAADI. The CDR3 DNA reads TGCGCCAGCCGGATTGCGGGAGGGCCCTCCTCCGAGCAGTACTTC. Translated: CASRIAGGPSSEQYF.

This clone was detected once. This chain joins TRBV5-6 and TRBJ1-6, with 8 bases aligning to TRBD1. V was clipped by 2 bases and J by 9 bases; unmatched bases: 7. The CDR3 is 15 residues long. Germline V gene sequence: CDR1 SGHDT, CDR2 YYEEEE. DNA of the CDR3: TGTGCCAGCAGCTTACCGGGACAGGTCCCTTCACCCCTCCACTTT. Translating gives CASSLPGQVPSPLHF.

The chain recombines TRBV29-1 with TRBJ1-1, with 7 bases lining up with TRBD1. The CDR3 length is 13 residues. V lost 8 bases to trimming and J lost 0 bases; unmatched junction nucleotides: 6. Germline V gene sequence: CDR1 SQVTM, CDR2 ANQGSEA. This CDR3 is CSLQTGLNTEAFF. In DNA, the CDR3 is TGCAGCCTCCAGACAGGGCTGAACACTGAAGCTTTCTTT.

With regard to this clone: The same CDR3 is also encoded by other DNA sequences in this sample. As DNA, the CDR3 is TGTGCCAGCTCTCCCCCGCGTGGTGGCTCCTACGAGCAGTACTTC. This gives the protein CASSPPRGGSYEQYF. The chain combines TRBV18 with TRBJ2-7; no reliable D call. Between the trimmed V and J ends, which lost 6 bases and 0 bases, there was a span of 15 bases. Germline values: CDR1 KGHSH, CDR2 LQKENI. This CDR3 is built from 15 residues.